This T cell receptor (beta chain) was documented in a study of T cells in women clearing cervical HPV infection. The overall study: Case blood drawn at lesion detection; control blood after infection cleared. For cases, blood was sampled a median approximately 150 days after lesion detection, interquartile range about 90 to 200 days. Notes on the study in general: TRBV6-7 relative abundance averaged roughly 0.1% in cases and 0.15% to 0.2% in controls.

Profiling relied on immunoSEQ multiplex PCR, and the TCRdb table lists in-frame clones only, not all of them. This sample contains 22,000 or so clones. The ends lost 0 bases at V and 2 bases at J; junction bases unmatched: 6. Germline CDR1 and CDR2: SGHRS and YFSETQ. The CDR3 extends over 16 amino acids. A remark on this clone: As yet, its antigen is unknown. The read falls 3 residues short of the CDR3 end, and the missing part is taken from the germline J gene.

Cervical HPV DNA detected by MY09/MY11 PCR, typed by dot-blot. This chain uses TRBV5-1 with TRBJ2-5; 8 bases line up with TRBD2. The specimen was blood buffy coat. This TCR was recovered from a woman aged 18 to 75 with a cervical HPV16 infection that either progressed to CIN3+ or cleared (not recorded which). The CDR3 reads CASSLERAGEQETQYF. The covered CDR3 bases are TGCGCCAGCAGCTTGGAGCGAGCGGGGGAACAAGAGACC.